This T cell receptor beta chain comes out of a study of CD8 T cells in ankylosing spondylitis. TCRdb redid the calling of the 5' RACE reads with MiXCR, one entry per CDR3 protein. The sample shows approximately 300,000 distinct CDR3 sequences, 8% of them seen only once. Study-wide points: Seemingly distinctive of ankylosing spondylitis blood was a TCR beta motif formed by eight highly homologous variants. Earlier studies detected some motif variants in reactive arthritis synovial fluid and blood.

This clonotype was counted only a few times. Its antigen is unidentified. Trimming stripped 3 bases from V and 0 bases from J, with 12 bases between. This CDR3 is 15 amino acids long. CDR1 and CDR2 (germline): DFQATT, SNEGSKA (reference sequence). Sequenced material: blood, either unsorted or a sorted T cell fraction (not recorded which). The chain uses TRBV20-1 and TRBJ2-1; maybe TRBD2 (5 bases). This clonotype originated in a male donor with ankylosing spondylitis. CDR3 coding DNA: TGCAGTGCTAGGAATAGAGCGGACTCCTACAATGAGCAGTTCTTC. This codes for CSARNRADSYNEQFF.